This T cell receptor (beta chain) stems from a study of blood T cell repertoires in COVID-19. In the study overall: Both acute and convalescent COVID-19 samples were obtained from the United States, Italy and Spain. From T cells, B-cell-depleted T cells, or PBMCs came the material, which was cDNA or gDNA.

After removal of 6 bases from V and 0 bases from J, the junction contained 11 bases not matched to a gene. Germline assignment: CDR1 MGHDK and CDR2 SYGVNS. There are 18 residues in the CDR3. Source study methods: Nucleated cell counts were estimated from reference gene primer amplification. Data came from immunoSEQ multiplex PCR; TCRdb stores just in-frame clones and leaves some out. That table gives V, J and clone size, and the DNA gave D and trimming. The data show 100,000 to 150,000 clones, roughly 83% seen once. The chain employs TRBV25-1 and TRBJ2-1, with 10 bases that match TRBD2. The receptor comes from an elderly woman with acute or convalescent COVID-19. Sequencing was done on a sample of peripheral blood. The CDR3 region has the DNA TGTGCCAGCAGCCGCGGGACTAGCGCGAAGAGCTCCTACAATGAGCAGTTCTTC. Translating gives CASSRGTSAKSSYNEQFF.